The following is a T cell receptor (beta chain) sequence with its context. Its antigen is currently unknown. ViraFEST assay sequencing came after antigen-specific CD4+ T cells were expanded with viral peptide pools. Subsequent to a culture period of approximately 11 days, CD4+ T cells were isolated. SARS-CoV-2 infected the person between March and December 2020, as confirmed by PCR. For each well, some 2 million PBMC were cultured with 10 IU/ml IL-2 and 9 to 10 ug/ml peptides. Cultures had half their medium replaced with IL-2 medium on days 3 and 7. V was shortened by 4 bases and J by 4 bases, with 16 bases between the two germline ends. The CDR3 is 15 residues long. Germline CDR1 is LGHNA and CDR2 is YNFKEQ. The data stem from a study of vaccination effects on CD4 cells after COVID-19. Repertoires were generated with immunoSEQ multiplex PCR, while TCRdb's copy carries only in-frame clones and drops some. The sample carries 30,000 to 40,000 clones, just under 75% recorded once.

Findings and caveats of the study: The study had few convalescent patients and no early post-infection timepoints. Late post-vaccination samples showed marked contraction of infection- and vaccine-induced clones.

The TCR originated in a human donor who had a prior SARS-CoV-2 infection. The chain joins TRBV4-2 to TRBJ1-2; D ambiguous. The sample here was CD4+ T cells from PBMCs cultured with a peptide pool, taken before COVID-19 vaccination. CDR3 bases: TGTGCCAGCAGCCCTGACCCCGGACGGAGCTATGGCTACACCTTC. Protein sequence: CASSPDPGRSYGYTF.